The clone carrying this TCR beta chain has a count of ten or more. TCRdb processed the 5' RACE reads anew with MiXCR; each CDR3 protein has one entry. The sample holds 110,000 or so distinct CDR3 sequences; about 3.4% are singletons and the top ten take 1.3%. This record comes from a study of neurological immune-mediated disorders. CDR3 length: 15 amino acids. The germline V gene encodes CDR1 MDHEN and CDR2 SYDVKM. The ends were cut back, 7 bases at V and 6 bases at J, with 19 bases in the middle. This TCR came from a woman in her 30s with multiple sclerosis. Material: PBMCs. The rearrangement joins TRBV28 to TRBJ2-1, with TRBD2 as a possible D gene (6 bases). CDR3 region: CASMLGGAVSNEQFF. CDR3 nucleotides: TGTGCCAGCATGTTGGGCGGGGCTGTCTCCAATGAGCAGTTCTTC.